This T cell receptor beta chain was captured in a study of T cell clonality in common variable immunodeficiency. General study findings and limits: Compared with healthy controls, CVID subjects showed increased TCRbeta clonality, mostly in about a third.

Libraries were prepared by immunoSEQ multiplex PCR; TCRdb keeps only in-frame clonotypes and omits some of them. The sample counts 40,000 to 55,000 clones, none seen once; the ten largest own approximately 6.2%. Concerning this clone: Its specificity is not known.

The source of this sequence is a person aged 18 to 75 in good health. Sequencing was done on a sample of peripheral blood mononuclear cells.

The CDR3 reads CASSLRGNLAYDYTF. Partial CDR3 DNA: TGTGCCAGCAGCCTAAGGGGGAACTTGGCCTACGAC. The J gene is TRBJ1-2, the V gene TRBV7-2, with a tentative D call TRBD1 (6 bases). The missing CDR3 end, 3 residues past where the read stops, is filled in from the germline J gene. CDR1 is SGHTA, CDR2 FQGNSA, per germline. The CDR3 covers 15 residues. The whole variable domain, remainder taken from reference TRBV7-2 and TRBJ1-2, is GAGVSQSPSNKVTEKGKDVELRCDPISGHTALYWYRQSLGQGLEFLIYFQGNSAPDKSGLPSDRFSAERTGGSVSTLTIQRTQQEDSAVYLCASSLRGNLAYDYTFGSGTRLTVV.